This TCR beta chain came from a study of cytomegalovirus exposure and HLA in healthy donors. Study results and limitations: After further analysis at a later stage, roughly 16,000 TCR beta sequences were associated with HLA alleles at 0.05 false discovery rate. Roughly even sequencing depth across donors was the assumption behind the presence/absence analyses. Evidence from a later analysis indicated that most CMV-associated TCR beta chains looked HLA-restricted. Per a prior analysis, the majority of TCR beta V segments were productive roughly 87% or roughly 30% of the time.

This CDR3 spans 17 amino acids. V trimming: 3 bases; J trimming: 6 bases; junction bases outside the gene matches: 13. In germline, CDR1 is SGHDT, CDR2 YYEEEE. On this clone: The antigen is not known.

With 60 Vbeta and 13 Jbeta primers, the PCR was carried out. Generated by immunoSEQ multiplex PCR, the TCRdb table keeps only in-frame clones and is missing some. Of fewer than 200,000 clones listed, approximately 80% were seen once; the top ten hold roughly 5.2%. The clonotype was recovered from a woman in her late teens or twenties in good health and CMV-seropositive. Input material: PBMCs. V is TRBV5-6 and J is TRBJ2-2, with 8 bases lining up with TRBD1. The CDR3 protein is CASSWDVGQGIAGELFF. The DNA for the CDR3 is TGTGCCAGCAGCTGGGACGTCGGACAGGGTATTGCCGGGGAGCTGTTTTTT.